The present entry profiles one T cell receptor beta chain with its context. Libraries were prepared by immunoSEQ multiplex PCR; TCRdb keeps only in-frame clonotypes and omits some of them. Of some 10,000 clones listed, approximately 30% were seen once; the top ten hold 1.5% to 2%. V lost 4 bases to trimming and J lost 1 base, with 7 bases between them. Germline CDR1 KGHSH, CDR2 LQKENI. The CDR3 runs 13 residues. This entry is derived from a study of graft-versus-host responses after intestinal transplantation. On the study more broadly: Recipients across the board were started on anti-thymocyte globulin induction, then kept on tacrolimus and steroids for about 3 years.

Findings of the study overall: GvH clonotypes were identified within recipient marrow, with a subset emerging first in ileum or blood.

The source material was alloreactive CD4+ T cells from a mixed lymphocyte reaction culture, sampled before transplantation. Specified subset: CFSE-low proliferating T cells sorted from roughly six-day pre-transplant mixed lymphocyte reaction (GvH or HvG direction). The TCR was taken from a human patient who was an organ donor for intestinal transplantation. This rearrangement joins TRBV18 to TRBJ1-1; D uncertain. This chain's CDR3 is CASSHSENTEAFF. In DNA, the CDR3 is TGTGCCAGCTCACATTCAGAGAACACTGAAGCTTTCTTT.